This paragraph covers one TCR beta chain sequence. This record comes from a study of blood T cell repertoires in COVID-19. At the level of the study: From the United States, Italy and Spain came samples of acute and convalescent COVID-19.

Germline V lookup: CDR1 MNHEY, CDR2 SMNVEV (reference sequence). There are 16 residues in the CDR3. V gave up 5 bases and J gave up 4 bases; unmatched junction bases: 8. The protocol was immunoSEQ multiplex PCR, while the TCRdb copy is restricted to in-frame clones and leaves out a portion. This table has about 99,000 clones, roughly 90% appearing once. The chain is built from TRBV27 and TRBJ1-6; TRBD1 matches at 7 bases. The TCR originated in a human donor in a cohort sampled during active COVID-19. The sample consisted of peripheral blood. CDR3 in DNA: TGTGCCAGCAGTCCTACGTGGGACAGATATAATTCACCCCTCCACTTT. Its protein product is CASSPTWDRYNSPLHF.